The 8 T cell receptor beta chains below all came from one sample that was sequenced in a study of blood T cell repertoires in COVID-19 (dated by TCRdb to the early 2020s). Libraries were built with the immunoSEQ multiplex PCR assay. Drawn from immuneACCESS, this table holds only the in-frame rearrangements with V and J called that TCRdb kept. Clones are partly lost; checked studies trace under half to an unresolved V gene and leave the rest unexplained. The sample table lists about 120,000 clones, roughly 90% of them with a count of one. The top ten clonotypes cover 3.8% of the sample. The sample taken for sequencing was peripheral blood. The receptors come from a woman aged 55-70 years with COVID-19, enrolled during active disease.

This clone was counted only a few times. This sequence joins TRBV23-1 and TRBJ2-7, with D perhaps TRBD1 (5 bases). TRBV23-1 is assigned to the ORF class and has an uncertain function. The CDR3 sequence is 12 residues long. Trimming cost V 7 bases and J 6 bases, with 13 bases left between them. The CDR3 spells CASNIPGFEQYF. DNA for the CDR3: TGCGCCAGCAATATTCCAGGGTTCGAGCAGTACTTC.

CDR3 sequence (DNA): TGTGCCAGTAGTATCGTTGGTCGGAGAAACAATGAGCAGTTCTTC. It encodes CASSIVGRRNNEQFF. V gene TRBV19 combines with J gene TRBJ2-1, with no clear D. The CDR3 is 15 amino acids. Germline assignment: CDR1 LNHDA and CDR2 SQIVND (reference sequence). V lost 3 bases and J lost 5, with 14 bases in between.

The chain is built from TRBV20-1 and TRBJ2-5; D may be TRBD2 (6 bases). Trimming shortened V by 3 bases and J by 4 bases, and 15 bases separated the two germline ends. Germline lookup yields CDR1 DFQATT and CDR2 SNEGSKA (reference sequence). CDR3 size: 14 residues. CDR3 protein: CSASRSGVRETQYF. CDR3 bases: TGCAGTGCTAGTAGGTCGGGGGTGAGAGAGACCCAGTACTTC.

The chain couples TRBV18 to TRBJ2-7, with 10 nucleotides matching TRBD2. Germline loops: CDR1 KGHSH, CDR2 LQKENI. This CDR3 spans 15 amino acids. Germline trimming cut 4 bases from V and 6 bases from J; bases unmatched to any gene: 9. CDR3 bases: TGTGCCAGCTCACGATCCGGGACTAGCGTAATCGAGCAGTACTTC. Its protein product is CASSRSGTSVIEQYF.

This chain uses TRBV5-1 with TRBJ1-3; possible D gene TRBD1, 6 bases. V lost 3 bases and J lost 2, with 15 bases in between. The CDR3 covers 16 residues. Germline assignment: CDR1 SGHRS and CDR2 YFSETQ. Here the CDR3 reads CASSSNRVEPGNTIYF. CDR3 DNA sequence: TGCGCCAGCAGCTCCAACAGGGTCGAGCCTGGAAACACCATATATTTT.

The chain carries TRBV2 and TRBJ1-1; 8 bases align to TRBD1. After removal of 6 bases from V and 10 bases from J, the junction contained 10 bases not matched to a gene. The CDR3 contains 13 residues. Germline V gene sequence: CDR1 SNHLY, CDR2 FYNNEI. The chain's CDR3 is CASRPRGTGRAFF. In DNA, the CDR3 is TGTGCCAGCAGACCCCGAGGGACAGGCAGAGCTTTCTTT.

The table lists this clone with a count of one. This chain links TRBV4-2 with TRBJ2-5; the match to TRBD1 covers 7 bases. CDR1 is LGHNA, CDR2 YNFKEQ, per germline. The CDR3 covers 15 residues. V lost 1 base, J lost 5 bases, and 7 bases stayed unmatched. The CDR3 loop is CASSQGGGKGETQYF. The CDR3 DNA follows: TGTGCCAGCAGCCAAGGAGGGGGCAAGGGGGAGACCCAGTACTTC.

This rearrangement joins TRBV7-2 to TRBJ1-6; 7 nucleotides agree with TRBD1. The germline V gene encodes CDR1 SGHTA and CDR2 FQGNSA. This CDR3 is 16 amino acids long. With V trimmed by 2 bases and J by 0 bases, 1 base remained unmatched. The CDR3 coding sequence is TGTGCCAGCAGCTTAACAGGGGACTCCTATAATTCACCCCTCCACTTT. It codes for CASSLTGDSYNSPLHF.